What follows are 9 T cell receptor beta chains derived from one specimen sequenced in a study of blood T cell repertoires in COVID-19. The protocol was immunoSEQ multiplex PCR, while the TCRdb copy is restricted to in-frame clones and leaves out a portion. The sample has hundreds of thousands of clones, 70% to 90% seen once. Sample: peripheral blood. Every receptor here comes from a woman in her forties or fifties with COVID-19, enrolled during active disease.

J is TRBJ1-6 and V is TRBV6-4; D might be TRBD1 (5 bases). This CDR3 has 15 amino acids. Between the trimmed V and J ends, which lost 9 bases and 10 bases, there was a span of 22 bases. Per germline, CDR1 MRHNA and CDR2 SNTAGT. CDR3 nucleotide sequence: TGTGCCAGTCCGCGGGGGGGGATTTTAGGGTCACCCCTCCACTTT. Its protein is CASPRGGILGSPLHF.

V is TRBV19 and J is TRBJ2-6, with 10 nucleotides matching TRBD1. The CDR3 is made up of 17 amino acids. The V and J ends lost 5 bases and 0 bases, in that order; junction bases with no gene match: 4. CDR1 is LNHDA and CDR2 is SQIVND in the germline V gene (reference sequence). The CDR3 bases are TGTGCCAGTAGTGTGACAGGGGGCCCCTCTGGGGCCAACGTCCTGACTTTC. It encodes CASSVTGGPSGANVLTF.

The table lists this clone with a few counts. The chain recombines TRBV4-1 with TRBJ2-7, with 9 bases that match TRBD2. The CDR3 has 16 amino acids. The germline CDR1 and CDR2 sequences are MGHRA and YSYEKL. Trimming at V came to 1 base and at J to 5 bases, leaving 9 bases not matched to a gene. This CDR3 reads CASSQVWRSGGNEQYF. CDR3 bases: TGCGCCAGCAGCCAAGTGTGGCGTAGCGGGGGCAACGAGCAGTACTTC.

This sequence joins TRBV7-7 and TRBJ2-5; TRBD2 might be the D (5 bases). Germline V gives CDR1 SSHAT, CDR2 FNYEAQ (reference sequence). Between the trimmed V and J ends, which lost 5 bases and 1 base, there was a span of 8 bases. The CDR3 sequence is 13 residues long. The CDR3 region is CASSPGIQETQYF. CDR3 DNA sequence: TGTGCCAGCAGCCCCGGGATCCAAGAGACCCAGTACTTC.

The chain combines TRBV29-1 with TRBJ1-1; TRBD1 aligns across 7 bases. This CDR3 has 15 amino acids. The junction had 13 bases not matched to a gene; V was cut back by 8 bases and J by 1 base. Germline V gives CDR1 SQVTM, CDR2 ANQGSEA. The CDR3 DNA reads as TGCAGCATTAAAAGTAGGGGACAGACGAACACTGAAGCTTTCTTT. Its protein is CSIKSRGQTNTEAFF. Full variable domain (remainder filled in from reference TRBV29-1 and TRBJ1-1): SAVISQKPSRDICQRGTSLTIQCQVDSQVTMMFWYRQQPGQSLTLIATANQGSEATYESGFVIDKFPISRPNLTFSTLTVSNMSPEDSSIYLCSIKSRGQTNTEAFFGQGTRLTVV.

The chain joins TRBV7-8 to TRBJ1-2; 9 bases are a match to TRBD1. CDR1 SGHVS and CDR2 FQNEAQ come from the germline V gene. The J segment lost 4 bases and the V segment lost 5 bases, leaving 5 bases of the junction unmatched. This CDR3 has 14 amino acids. The CDR3: CASSVDRGTYGYTF. CDR3 bases: TGTGCCAGCAGCGTCGACAGGGGGACCTATGGCTACACCTTC.

The J gene is TRBJ2-1, the V gene TRBV3-1 (or the pseudogene TRBV3-2), with D perhaps TRBD2 (5 bases). Germline-derived CDR1 and CDR2 are LGHDT and YNNKEL (reference sequence). The CDR3 length is 18 residues. The V and J ends lost 1 base and 9 bases respectively, with 25 bases between them. The CDR3 DNA sequence: TGTGCCAGCAGCCAAGGTTCGCTTCGGGATCCACTAGGCGGTGAGCAGTTCTTC. It yields the protein CASSQGSLRDPLGGEQFF.

This chain joins TRBV6-6 and TRBJ2-2; the D is unclear. This CDR3 is built from 15 residues. Between the trimmed V and J ends, which lost 9 bases and 2 bases, there was a span of 16 bases. Germline V gene sequence: CDR1 MNHNY, CDR2 SVGAGI (reference sequence). The CDR3 DNA sequence: TGTGCCAGTAGCCCCGGGTCGAGAAACACCGGGGAGCTGTTTTTT. It is translated as CASSPGSRNTGELFF.

This clone has just a few counts. The chain is built from TRBV7-2 and TRBJ1-6; D gene unclear. Trimming pared 4 bases from V and 7 bases from J, leaving 8 bases between. CDR3 length: 13 residues. Looked up from germline, CDR1 is SGHTA and CDR2 is FQGNSA. The CDR3 reads CASSSDWNSPLHF. CDR3 sequence (DNA): TGTGCCAGCAGCTCCGACTGGAATTCACCCCTCCACTTT.